Following are 8 T cell receptor beta chains from one sample sequenced in a study of T cells after yellow fever vaccination. TCRdb analysed the 5' RACE reads with MiXCR anew, one entry per CDR3 protein. Of some 300,000 distinct CDR3 sequences listed, around 9.3% were seen once; the top ten hold around 3.5%. This sample comprised CD4+ T cells sorted from PBMCs, obtained 5 days after the yellow fever booster vaccination. The receptors shown here come from a man aged 18 to 29 who received the YFV17D yellow fever vaccine.

The genes are TRBV9 and TRBJ1-5; no reliable D call. The germline V and J ends were trimmed by 0 bases and 2 bases, with 6 bases remaining between them. In germline, CDR1 is SGDLS, CDR2 YYNGEE. CDR3 length: 14 residues. The DNA of the CDR3 is TGTGCCAGCAGCGTAGCAGGAGGCAATCAGCCCCAGCATTTT. Protein: CASSVAGGNQPQHF. Supplemented by reference TRBV9 and TRBJ1-5, the full variable domain reads DSGVTQTPKHLITATGQRVTLRCSPRSGDLSVYWYQQSLDQGLQFLIQYYNGEERAKGNILERFSAQQFPDLHSELNLSSLELGDSALYFCASSVAGGNQPQHFGDGTRLSIL.

V and J are TRBV4-3 and TRBJ2-7, with 8 positions matching TRBD1. The CDR3 is 16 residues long. With 1 base clipped from V and 3 bases from J, the junction kept 8 bases outside the gene matches. Germline CDR1 reads LGHNA; CDR2 reads YSLEER. For the CDR3, the DNA is TGCGCCAGCAGCCAAGGGCAGGGGGCGAATCTCTACGAGCAGTACTTC. Amino acids: CASSQGQGANLYEQYF.

Ten or more counts support this clonotype. This chain links TRBV7-9 with TRBJ1-2; 7 bases fit TRBD1. CDR3 size: 15 residues. CDR1 is SEHNR and CDR2 is FQNEAQ in the germline V gene (reference sequence). Trimming took 3 bases from V and 1 from J; bases not matched to a gene: 5. The CDR3 DNA reads as TGTGCCAGCAGCTTGGGACAGAACGATAACTATGGCTACACCTTC. Protein product: CASSLGQNDNYGYTF.

This clonotype was seen a handful of times. The chain is built from TRBV28 and TRBJ2-7; 8 nucleotides align to TRBD2. The CDR3 runs 15 residues. Germline trimming cut 5 bases from V and 2 bases from J; bases unmatched to any gene: 8. Per germline, CDR1 MDHEN and CDR2 SYDVKM. CDR3 protein: CASSTPGRGAYEQYF. CDR3 bases: TGTGCCAGCAGTACCCCCGGGAGGGGAGCCTACGAGCAGTACTTC.

V usage is TRBV5-1 and J usage is TRBJ2-3; D is perhaps TRBD1 or TRBD2 (5 bases each). This CDR3 has 13 residues. Germline assignment: CDR1 SGHRS and CDR2 YFSETQ. The V end was cut by 2 bases, the J end by 6 bases, with 10 bases between. The CDR3: CASSFSGQDTQYF. CDR3 in DNA: TGCGCCAGCAGCTTTTCGGGGCAGGATACGCAGTATTTT.

V and J are TRBV3-1 and TRBJ2-1, with TRBD1 matching 7 bases. CDR1 and CDR2 (germline): LGHDT, YNNKEL (reference sequence). Trimming at V came to 4 bases and at J to 6 bases, leaving 6 bases not matched to a gene. This CDR3 contains 14 residues. The CDR3 DNA sequence: TGTGCCAGCAGCCCCGACAGGGCCCCCAATGAGCAGTTCTTC. Amino acids: CASSPDRAPNEQFF.

This clonotype was observed at least ten times. This chain links TRBV4-3 with TRBJ2-3; TRBD1 or TRBD2 may be the D gene (6 bases each). V lost 1 base and J lost 2, with 10 bases in between. Germline V lookup: CDR1 LGHNA, CDR2 YSLEER. This CDR3 contains 15 residues. CDR3 coding DNA: TGCGCCAGCAGCCAAGCAAGGGGGGCCACAGATACGCAGTATTTT. Amino acid sequence: CASSQARGATDTQYF.

This rearrangement joins TRBV14 to TRBJ1-6; maybe TRBD1 (6 bases). CDR1 is SGHDN and CDR2 is FVKESK in the germline V gene. CDR3 size: 16 residues. V was cut by 3 bases and J by 7 bases, with 16 bases left in between. The CDR3 protein is CASSQVGRGRNSPLHF. The CDR3 region has the DNA TGTGCCAGCAGCCAGGTCGGCAGGGGTAGGAATTCACCCCTCCACTTT.